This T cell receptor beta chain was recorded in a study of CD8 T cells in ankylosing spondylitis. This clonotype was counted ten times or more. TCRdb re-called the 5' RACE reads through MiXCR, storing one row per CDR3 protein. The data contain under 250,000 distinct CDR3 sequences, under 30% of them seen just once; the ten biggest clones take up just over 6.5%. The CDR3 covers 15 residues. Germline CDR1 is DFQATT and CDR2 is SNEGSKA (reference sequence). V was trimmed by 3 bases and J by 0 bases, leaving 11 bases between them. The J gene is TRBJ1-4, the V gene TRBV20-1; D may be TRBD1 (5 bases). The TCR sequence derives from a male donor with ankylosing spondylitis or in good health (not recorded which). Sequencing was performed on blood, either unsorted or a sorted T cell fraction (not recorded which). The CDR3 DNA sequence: TGCAGTGCTAGCCGCCGGGGGACAACTAATGAAAAACTGTTTTTT. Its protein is CSASRRGTTNEKLFF.